The present T cell receptor beta chain was sequenced within a study of CD8+CD57+ T cells in acquired aplastic anemia. Study results and limitations: Sharing between patients and controls was observed for 25 to 30 CD8+ CDR3 sequences. CD8+ Simpson's diversity did not differ significantly between patients and controls.

Comment on this clonotype: What it binds is unknown.

Genomic DNA served as template for TCR beta VDJ and CDR3 profiling. TCRdb analysed the reads with MiXCR anew, one entry per CDR3 protein. The sample consists of 250,000 to 300,000 distinct CDR3 sequences, roughly three fifths of them appearing once. Between the trimmed V and J ends, which lost 2 bases and 2 bases, there was a span of 13 bases. Germline V lookup: CDR1 DFQATT, CDR2 SNEGSKA (reference sequence). The CDR3 spans 14 residues. Sequenced sample: sorted CD4+, CD8+, or CD8+CD57+ T cells (not recorded which) from PBMCs. This chain links TRBV20-1 with TRBJ2-7, with unresolved D. This receptor was obtained from a human donor with severe aplastic anemia or a healthy control (not recorded which). The CDR3, as DNA: TGCAGTGCTAGACTTGGTGGCGGAGCCTACGAGCAGTACTTC. Encoded protein: CSARLGGGAYEQYF.